The T cell receptor beta chain under discussion was sequenced for a study of response to subunit inactivated influenza vaccine. Findings and caveats of the study: After each seasonal influenza vaccination, few new T cells are recruited, the authors suggested.

As regards this clonotype: Its target is unknown.

V lost 0 bases and J lost 13; bases outside the gene matches: 8. CDR1 LGHNA and CDR2 YSLEER come from the germline V gene. The CDR3 is 13 residues long. TCRdb recomputed calls from the RT-PCR reads with MiXCR, one row per CDR3 protein. The sample yields hundreds of thousands of distinct CDR3 sequences, roughly 22% seen once. J is TRBJ2-5 and V is TRBV4-3; 7 nucleotides line up with TRBD1. The TCR originated in a man aged 50 to 75 who received an inactivated influenza vaccine. The sequencing used PBMCs from blood, collected about 20 months after vaccination. The CDR3 DNA sequence: TGCGCCAGCAGCCAAGACCCCGGGACAGAGCTGTACTTC. Translation gives CASSQDPGTELYF.